Below are 16 T cell receptor beta chains sequenced from a single sample in a study of OX40 agonist ivuxolimab in advanced cancers. Receptor libraries were prepared by the immunoSEQ multiplex PCR assay. TCRdb obtained this table from immuneACCESS and retained in-frame rearrangements with V and J assigned. These tables miss some clones; where compared with another copy, unresolved V genes account for less than half of the shortfall, and the remainder is unexplained. This sample holds almost 50,000 clones; about nine tenths were observed only once. The ten largest make up around half of the sample. The sample in question was CD4+ or CD8+ T cells sorted from blood, obtained in a trial of the OX40 agonist ivuxolimab. The receptors derive from an adult with an advanced solid tumor such as melanoma, head and neck, liver or kidney cancer.

The chain links TRBV7-9 to TRBJ2-7, with TRBD2 matching over 14 bases. The J segment lost 3 bases and the V segment lost 5 bases, leaving 6 bases of the junction unmatched. Germline assignment: CDR1 SEHNR and CDR2 FQNEAQ (reference sequence). CDR3 size: 16 residues. This CDR3 reads CASSTRLAGGSYEQYF. The CDR3 nucleotides read TGTGCCAGCAGCACCAGACTAGCGGGAGGGAGCTACGAGCAGTACTTC.

The rearrangement uses TRBV4-1 and TRBJ2-5, with TRBD2 as a possible D gene (5 bases). The CDR3 loop spans 15 amino acids. The germline V and J ends were trimmed by 0 bases and 4 bases, with 12 bases remaining between them. From germline, CDR1 is MGHRA and CDR2 YSYEKL. The CDR3 region is CASSQDPTSGETQYF. CDR3 nucleotides: TGCGCCAGCAGCCAAGATCCGACGAGCGGAGAGACCCAGTACTTC.

J is TRBJ2-2 and V is TRBV4-1, with 7 bases lining up with TRBD2. Germline lookup yields CDR1 MGHRA and CDR2 YSYEKL. V gave up 3 bases and J gave up 0 bases; unmatched junction bases: 4. This CDR3 spans 16 amino acids. The CDR3 nucleotides read TGCGCCAGCAGCCATCCGGGAGGAACGAACACCGGGGAGCTGTTTTTT. Its protein product is CASSHPGGTNTGELFF.

Only one count was recorded for this clone. The chain is built from TRBV19 and TRBJ1-2; 7 bases align to TRBD1. The CDR3 sequence is 15 residues long. Trimming cost V 5 bases and J 0 bases; bases outside gene matches: 6. The germline gives CDR1 LNHDA, CDR2 SQIVND (reference sequence). DNA for the CDR3: TGTGCCAGTAGTGCCCGGACAGGATCTAACTATGGCTACACCTTC. Its translation is CASSARTGSNYGYTF.

The chain recombines TRBV7-3 with TRBJ2-3; 10 bases line up with TRBD2. The trim removed 6 bases at V and 5 bases at J, leaving 11 bases unmatched. Per the germline V gene, CDR1 is SGHTA and CDR2 is FQGTGA. The CDR3 sequence is 16 residues long. The CDR3 reads CASSSTALAGVDTQYF. The CDR3 nucleotides read TGTGCCAGCAGTTCCACAGCCCTAGCGGGAGTAGATACGCAGTATTTT. Variable domain in full (rest from reference TRBV7-3 and TRBJ2-3): GAGVSQTPSNKVTEKGKYVELRCDPISGHTALYWYRQSLGQGPEFLIYFQGTGAADDSGLPNDRFFAVRPEGSVSTLKIQRTERGDSAVYLCASSSTALAGVDTQYFGPGTRLTVL.

This clone has a single count. CDR3 amino acids: CAISEGTGLSYEQYF. The CDR3 nucleotides are TGTGCCATCAGTGAGGGCACAGGGCTGTCCTACGAGCAGTACTTC. The chain joins TRBV10-3 to TRBJ2-7, with a possible D match to TRBD1 (6 bases). The CDR3 totals 15 residues. Germline assignment: CDR1 ENHRY and CDR2 SYGVKD. V was clipped by 2 bases and J by 1 base, with 12 bases between them.

The chain couples TRBV6-6 to TRBJ1-1; TRBD1 aligns across 9 bases. J lost 5 bases, V lost 5 bases, and 9 bases had no gene match. Looked up from germline, CDR1 is MNHNY and CDR2 is SVGAGI (reference sequence). This CDR3 spans 15 amino acids. The CDR3 region has the DNA TGTGCCAGCAGTACTCCGGGACAGGGCCTTACTGAAGCTTTCTTT. As protein: CASSTPGQGLTEAFF.

This CDR3 reads CASSFRLEQYF. Here the CDR3 DNA reads TGTGCCAGCAGTTTCAGACTAGAGCAGTACTTC. The chain joins TRBV6-5 to TRBJ2-7, with D perhaps TRBD2 (5 bases). This CDR3 contains 11 residues. Trimming cost V 4 bases and J 7 bases, with 8 bases left between them. Germline CDR1 and CDR2: MNHEY and SVGAGI.

The chain joins TRBV5-1 to TRBJ2-7; the match to TRBD1 covers 8 bases. This CDR3 contains 15 residues. Germline CDR1 reads SGHRS; CDR2 reads YFSETQ. J was trimmed by 0 bases and V by 4 bases; bases with no gene match: 6. CDR3 bases: TGCGCCAGCAGCGTAAGACAGGGGCCCTCCTACGAGCAGTACTTC. Translation gives CASSVRQGPSYEQYF.

J is TRBJ2-1 and V is TRBV10-3; TRBD1 matches at 9 bases. Per the germline V gene, CDR1 is ENHRY and CDR2 is SYGVKD. The CDR3 length is 15 residues. J was trimmed by 7 bases and V by 4 bases; bases with no gene match: 8. Here the CDR3 reads CAISAPGTGSNEQFF. The CDR3 DNA reads TGTGCCATCAGTGCCCCCGGGACAGGGTCGAATGAGCAGTTCTTC.

The V and J genes are TRBV19 and TRBJ2-3; 9 bases agree with TRBD2. This CDR3 comprises 15 residues. V shed 4 bases and J 5 bases; nucleotides not matched to a gene: 7. Germline assignment: CDR1 LNHDA and CDR2 SQIVND (reference sequence). This CDR3 reads CASSKVAGEGDTQYF. The CDR3 coding sequence is TGTGCCAGTAGTAAGGTAGCGGGAGAAGGAGATACGCAGTATTTT.

V is TRBV6-5 and J is TRBJ1-2, with a weak D call TRBD1 (6 bases). Trimming removed 2 bases from V and 8 bases from J, with 9 bases in between. CDR3 size: 12 residues. From germline, CDR1 is MNHEY and CDR2 SVGAGI. CDR3 residues: CASSYAGGGYTF. CDR3 bases: TGTGCCAGCAGTTACGCGGGGGGCGGCTACACCTTC.

The chain is built from TRBV5-1 and TRBJ2-1, with TRBD1 matching 9 bases. From germline, CDR1 is SGHRS and CDR2 YFSETQ. This CDR3 is 13 amino acids long. V gave up 6 bases and J gave up 8 bases; unmatched junction bases: 6. This chain's CDR3 is CASNEDRGHEQFF. In DNA form, the CDR3 reads TGCGCCAGCAACGAGGACAGGGGACATGAGCAGTTCTTC.

The chain uses TRBV7-6 and TRBJ1-3, with D possibly TRBD1 on 6 matching bases. This CDR3 spans 14 amino acids. Trimming stripped 5 bases from V and 1 base from J, with 9 bases between. The germline gives CDR1 SGHVS, CDR2 FNYEAQ. The CDR3 loop reads CASSRTGSGNTIYF. In DNA, the CDR3 is TGTGCCAGCAGCAGAACAGGGTCTGGAAACACCATATATTTT.

The CDR3 is CASSRGIQHF. CDR3 DNA sequence: TGTGCCAGCAGTAGGGGGATCCAGCATTTT. V usage is TRBV6-1 and J usage is TRBJ1-5, with D tentatively TRBD1 (6 bases). V dropped 5 bases and J dropped 12 bases, with 8 bases sitting between them. Germline V lookup: CDR1 MNHNS, CDR2 SASEGT. This CDR3 is built from 10 residues.

This chain connects TRBV18 to TRBJ1-1; D is undetermined. The germline V gene has CDR1 KGHSH and CDR2 LQKENI. Trimming stripped 6 bases from V and 4 bases from J, with 18 bases between. CDR3 length: 15 residues. CDR3 loop: CASSLGRGGSTEAFF. CDR3 coding DNA: TGTGCCAGCTCTCTCGGGCGCGGAGGAAGCACTGAAGCTTTCTTT.